Following are 23 T cell receptor beta chains from one sample sequenced in a study of T-cell memory formation after mild COVID-19. Each CDR3 protein gets one entry after TCRdb re-called the 5' RACE reads with MiXCR. The data contain roughly 300,000 distinct CDR3 sequences, approximately 8% of them singletons. Sequenced sample: PBMCs or a T cell subset sorted from them (not recorded which). These receptor sequences come from a man between 18 and 29 years old who had mild COVID-19 (a few samples of this study predate the infection). Cell type and time point are not known.

This clonotype came up many times. V and J are TRBV12-3 or TRBV12-4 and TRBJ2-1, with 9 nucleotides matching TRBD1. The CDR3 loop spans 16 amino acids. The junction had 10 bases not matched to a gene; V was cut back by 6 bases and J by 4 bases. This CDR3 reads CASRPLGQGLYNEQFF. The CDR3 nucleotides read TGTGCCAGCAGGCCCTTGGGACAGGGCTTGTACAATGAGCAGTTCTTC.

This clonotype was observed at least ten times. The chain joins TRBV4-1 to TRBJ1-2; no reliable D call. CDR3 length: 13 residues. Germline values: CDR1 MGHRA, CDR2 YSYEKL. V was clipped by 2 bases and J by 7 bases, with 11 bases between them. CDR3 in amino acids: CASSQLDNPGYTF. The CDR3 DNA sequence: TGCGCCAGCAGCCAACTGGATAATCCTGGCTACACCTTC.

This chain connects TRBV28 to TRBJ1-6; 7 bases are shared with TRBD1. Germline V gene sequence: CDR1 MDHEN, CDR2 SYDVKM. There are 13 residues in the CDR3. J lost 9 bases, V lost 10 bases, and 9 bases had no gene match. The CDR3 coding sequence is TGTGCCACCTTTACAGGGGATAGTTCACCCCTCCACTTT. This gives the protein CATFTGDSSPLHF.

This clonotype was seen a few times. CDR3 DNA: TGCAGTGCCACGGCATCCCGTGGCACAGATACGCAGTATTTT. It translates to CSATASRGTDTQYF. The chain combines TRBV20-1 with TRBJ2-3, with D uncertain. V was cut by 6 bases and J by 1 base, with 14 bases left in between. From germline, CDR1 is DFQATT and CDR2 SNEGSKA (reference sequence). This CDR3 has 14 amino acids.

This clonotype showed up just a few times. The gene calls are TRBV6-2 or TRBV6-3 and TRBJ2-7; D not certain. The germline CDR1 and CDR2 sequences are MNHEY and SVGEGT. The V end lost 0 bases, the J end lost 13 bases, and 19 bases lay between the germline ends. The CDR3 runs 14 residues. CDR3 region: CASSYSASPWSRYF. CDR3 bases: TGTGCCAGCAGTTACTCGGCCAGTCCCTGGTCAAGATACTTC.

This clonotype appeared a few times. V usage is TRBV9 and J usage is TRBJ2-6; D is possibly TRBD1 (6 bases). The CDR3 consists of 17 residues. Per the germline V gene, CDR1 is SGDLS and CDR2 is YYNGEE. V dropped 2 bases and J dropped 0 bases, with 12 bases sitting between them. The CDR3 region has the DNA TGTGCCAGCAGCGTTAGCGCGGACAGCTCTGGGGCCAACGTCCTGACTTTC. Translating gives CASSVSADSSGANVLTF.

This rearrangement joins TRBV4-3 to TRBJ1-6; D remains ambiguous. The CDR3 covers 13 residues. V was shortened by 1 base and J by 14 bases, with 12 bases between the two germline ends. Per the germline V gene, CDR1 is LGHNA and CDR2 is YSLEER. CDR3 in amino acids: CASSQVSPITLHF. CDR3 DNA sequence: TGCGCCAGCAGCCAAGTTTCCCCTATTACCCTCCACTTT.

The table lists this clonotype with many counts. J is TRBJ2-1 and V is TRBV7-2, with 10 bases identical to TRBD2. The CDR3 contains 14 residues. V trimming: 4 bases; J trimming: 9 bases; junction bases outside the gene matches: 6. In germline, CDR1 is SGHTA, CDR2 FQGNSA. The CDR3 DNA follows: TGTGCCAGCAGCTCGCGGCGGACTAGCGGTGAGCAGTTCTTC. It yields the protein CASSSRRTSGEQFF.

This chain uses TRBV29-1 with TRBJ2-5; TRBD2 aligns across 10 bases. The germline CDR1 and CDR2 sequences are SQVTM and ANQGSEA. This CDR3 contains 15 residues. The V segment lost 0 bases and the J segment 10 bases; nucleotides outside the gene matches: 11. The CDR3 coding sequence is TGCAGCGTTGAAGATCCAGAGCGGGGGGGCGAGGACCAGTACTTC. It is translated as CSVEDPERGGEDQYF.

Notes on this clonotype: A read error may explain this, as a much larger clone is one base away. J is TRBJ1-2 and V is TRBV30; weak D call: TRBD1 (5 bases). The CDR3 spans 14 residues. Trimming shortened V by 1 base and J by 4 bases, and 13 bases separated the two germline ends. Germline V lookup: CDR1 GTSNPN, CDR2 SVGIG (reference sequence). The CDR3 nucleotides read TGTGCCTGGAGTGATTACCAGGACACCTATGGCTACACCTTC. Protein: CAWSDYQDTYGYTF.

This clonotype has just a few counts. The chain is built from TRBV27 and TRBJ2-1; perhaps TRBD1 as D (6 bases). Germline CDR1 reads MNHEY; CDR2 reads SMNVEV (reference sequence). Trimming shortened V by 0 bases and J by 7 bases, and 7 bases separated the two germline ends. This CDR3 has 13 residues. The CDR3 here is CASSLSGANEQFF. In DNA, the CDR3 is TGTGCCAGCAGTTTATCGGGGGCTAATGAGCAGTTCTTC.

The chain has TRBV7-2 and TRBJ2-1; 8 nucleotides match TRBD2. The CDR3 runs 15 residues. V trimming: 4 bases; J trimming: 7 bases; junction bases outside the gene matches: 9. The germline gives CDR1 SGHTA, CDR2 FQGNSA. CDR3 sequence reads: CASSSAAGGPNEQFF. CDR3 coding DNA: TGTGCCAGCAGCTCGGCTGCGGGGGGCCCGAATGAGCAGTTCTTC. Using reference TRBV7-2 and TRBJ2-1 for the parts outside the CDR3, the full variable domain is GAGVSQSPSNKVTEKGKDVELRCDPISGHTALYWYRQSLGQGLEFLIYFQGNSAPDKSGLPSDRFSAERTGGSVSTLTIQRTQQEDSAVYLCASSSAAGGPNEQFFGPGTRLTVL.

The chain joins TRBV6-2 or TRBV6-3 to TRBJ2-1, with a tentative D call TRBD2 (5 bases). This CDR3 comprises 11 residues. CDR1 is MNHEY, CDR2 SVGEGT, per germline. Trimming removed 4 bases at V and 9 bases at J, with 7 bases between. The CDR3 DNA reads TGTGCCAGCAGTTCCGAGGGTGAGCAGTTCTTC. As protein: CASSSEGEQFF.

This clonotype came up many times. The chain is built from TRBV11-2 and TRBJ2-3, with 12 bases fitting TRBD2. J lost 0 bases, V lost 5 bases, and 12 bases had no gene match. This CDR3 region has 19 residues. The germline V gene has CDR1 SGHAT and CDR2 FQNNGV. CDR3 bases: TGTGCCAGCAGCCGAACCCAACTAGCGGGGGGCGGGAGCACAGATACGCAGTATTTT. Translating gives CASSRTQLAGGGSTDTQYF.

The genes are TRBV18 and TRBJ2-3, with TRBD2 matching 9 bases. J lost 0 bases, V lost 3 bases, and 7 bases had no gene match. The length of the CDR3 is 17 residues. Germline V gene sequence: CDR1 KGHSH, CDR2 LQKENI. In DNA, the CDR3 is TGTGCCAGCTCACCGCTAGCGGGGTCGACTAGCACAGATACGCAGTATTTT. Translation gives CASSPLAGSTSTDTQYF.

This clonotype was picked up a small number of times. The gene calls are TRBV4-1 and TRBJ1-1; no reliable D call. This CDR3 region has 13 residues. Germline V lookup: CDR1 MGHRA, CDR2 YSYEKL. Trimming pared 1 base from V and 4 bases from J, leaving 7 bases between. The CDR3 reads CASSQVGITEAFF. In DNA form, the CDR3 reads TGCGCCAGCAGCCAAGTAGGGATCACTGAAGCTTTCTTT.

The V and J genes are TRBV7-9 and TRBJ2-3; 7 bases map to TRBD1. CDR1 and CDR2 (germline): SEHNR, FQNEAQ (reference sequence). V shed 2 bases, J shed 0 bases, and the junction held 8 bases outside the gene matches. This CDR3 has 17 amino acids. The CDR3 loop reads CASSLWRGGPSTDTQYF. The CDR3 region has the DNA TGTGCCAGCAGCTTATGGAGAGGGGGCCCAAGCACAGATACGCAGTATTTT.

The V gene is TRBV5-1, the J gene TRBJ2-7; 7 bases agree with TRBD1. Germline loops: CDR1 SGHRS, CDR2 YFSETQ. V dropped 3 bases and J dropped 0; count of bases not matched to a gene: 12. The CDR3 is 17 amino acids. The CDR3 loop is CASSSQTGTYYSYEQYF. The CDR3, as DNA: TGCGCCAGCAGCTCCCAGACAGGGACCTACTACTCCTACGAGCAGTACTTC.

This clonotype was counted ten times or more. The rearrangement joins TRBV4-3 to TRBJ2-2, with 9 bases identical to TRBD1. Unmatched junction bases numbered 8, after V lost 4 bases and J lost 5 bases. The length of the CDR3 is 16 residues. The germline V gene encodes CDR1 LGHNA and CDR2 YSLEER. This CDR3 reads CASSLFPGQGTGELFF. In DNA form, the CDR3 reads TGCGCCAGCAGCCTTTTCCCGGGACAGGGAACCGGGGAGCTGTTTTTT.

This clonotype was seen at least ten times. The rearrangement joins TRBV6-2 or TRBV6-3 to TRBJ2-7; 9 bases line up with TRBD1. The J segment lost 2 bases and the V segment lost 6 bases, leaving 8 bases of the junction unmatched. The CDR3 contains 15 residues. The V gene's germline CDR1 is MNHEY and CDR2 SVGEGT. CDR3 amino acids: CASSLGQGPTYEQYV. The CDR3 nucleotides are TGTGCCAGCAGCCTCGGACAGGGGCCAACCTACGAGCAGTACGTC.

At least ten counts were recorded for this clonotype. The chain employs TRBV24-1 and TRBJ2-1, with no clear D. V was trimmed by 3 bases and J by 4 bases, leaving 3 bases between them. Germline assignment: CDR1 KGHDR and CDR2 SFDVKD. The CDR3 is made up of 12 amino acids. The CDR3 DNA reads as TGTGCCACCAGTGATGAGTACAATGAGCAGTTCTTC. This codes for CATSDEYNEQFF.

The rearrangement joins TRBV7-6 to TRBJ1-5; 11 bases are a match to TRBD1. V shed 10 bases and J 6 bases; nucleotides not matched to a gene: 5. Per germline, CDR1 SGHVS and CDR2 FNYEAQ. The CDR3 extends over 13 amino acids. This chain's CDR3 is CATGDRGIQPQHF. The CDR3 nucleotides read TGTGCCACGGGGGACAGGGGGATTCAGCCCCAGCATTTT.

This clonotype occurred a few times. The chain employs TRBV20-1 and TRBJ2-2, with D possibly matching TRBD1 (5 bases). The CDR3 spans 14 residues. Trimming shortened V by 3 bases and J by 5 bases, and 13 bases separated the two germline ends. The germline CDR1 and CDR2 sequences are DFQATT and SNEGSKA (reference sequence). This chain's CDR3 is CSARRPAGTGELFF. DNA for the CDR3: TGCAGTGCTAGGAGGCCTGCAGGGACCGGGGAGCTGTTTTTT.